The 24 T cell receptor beta chains below all came from one sample that was sequenced in a study of T cells after yellow fever vaccination. MiXCR was run by TCRdb on the 5' RACE reads, yielding one entry per CDR3 protein. There are some 320,000 distinct CDR3 sequences in the sample; about 10% occur only once, and 3% to 3.5% lies in the top ten. This specimen consisted of CD4+ T cells sorted from PBMCs, obtained 45 days after the yellow fever booster vaccination. The origin of the receptors is a man aged 18 to 29 who received the YFV17D yellow fever vaccine.

The V and J genes are TRBV2 and TRBJ2-3, with 8 bases fitting TRBD2. J gave up 6 bases and V 7 bases, and 6 bases lay outside the gene matches. The CDR3 is made up of 13 amino acids. The V gene's germline CDR1 is SNHLY and CDR2 FYNNEI. In DNA, the CDR3 is TGTGCCAGCACGGGACTAGAAGTGGATACGCAGTATTTT. Protein product: CASTGLEVDTQYF.

The chain combines TRBV7-9 with TRBJ1-2; 8 bases agree with TRBD1. CDR1 is SEHNR and CDR2 is FQNEAQ in the germline V gene (reference sequence). CDR3 length equals 13 residues. The ends lost 4 bases at V and 8 bases at J; junction bases unmatched: 6. CDR3 nucleotide sequence: TGTGCCAGCAGCTGGGGACAGGCTCTGGGCTACACCTTC. This encodes CASSWGQALGYTF.

This clonotype showed up just a few times. The chain's CDR3 is CSARGERVNYGYTF. Written as DNA, the CDR3 is TGCAGTGCTAGAGGAGAGCGGGTAAACTATGGCTACACCTTC. The chain joins TRBV20-1 to TRBJ1-2; unclear D gene. The germline CDR1 and CDR2 sequences are DFQATT and SNEGSKA (reference sequence). The CDR3 extends over 14 amino acids. V was trimmed by 1 base and J by 2 bases, leaving 11 bases between them.

Many counts were recorded for this clonotype. In DNA, the CDR3 is TGTGCCAGCAGCTGGGGACAGTACAATGAGCAGTTCTTC. Translating it yields CASSWGQYNEQFF. The rearrangement joins TRBV5-6 to TRBJ2-1; 7 bases agree with TRBD1. This CDR3 comprises 13 residues. In germline, CDR1 is SGHDT, CDR2 YYEEEE. With 3 bases clipped from V and 4 bases from J, the junction kept 1 base outside the gene matches.

This rearrangement joins TRBV7-3 to TRBJ2-7; D is uncertain. V was cut by 11 bases and J by 2 bases, with 16 bases left in between. The CDR3 is 13 residues long. In germline, CDR1 is SGHTA, CDR2 FQGTGA. In DNA, the CDR3 is TGTGCCCCCCCCGGGTCGGTTACCTACGAGCAGTACTTC. This codes for CAPPGSVTYEQYF.

The chain joins TRBV16 to TRBJ1-5; 7 nucleotides agree with TRBD1. The CDR3 is made up of 15 amino acids. V trimming: 4 bases; J trimming: 1 base; junction bases outside the gene matches: 4. CDR1 is KGHSY, CDR2 FQNENV, per germline. The CDR3 spells CASSPYRGSNQPQHF. The DNA for the CDR3 is TGTGCCAGCAGCCCTTACAGGGGAAGCAATCAGCCCCAGCATTTT.

The chain has TRBV4-3 and TRBJ1-6; D gene ambiguous. This CDR3 spans 14 amino acids. Trimming removed 1 base at V and 11 bases at J, with 12 bases between. The V gene's germline CDR1 is LGHNA and CDR2 YSLEER. The CDR3 sequence is CASSQVGVSAPLHF. CDR3 sequence (DNA): TGCGCCAGCAGCCAAGTCGGGGTATCGGCACCCCTCCACTTT.

A few counts support this clonotype. The chain combines TRBV20-1 with TRBJ1-6; TRBD1 might be the D (5 bases). CDR3 length: 16 amino acids. V lost 1 base and J 6 bases, leaving 16 bases between the germline ends. The germline V gene encodes CDR1 DFQATT and CDR2 SNEGSKA (reference sequence). CDR3 amino acids: CSARGQGAYPNSPLHF. As DNA, the CDR3 is TGCAGTGCTAGAGGTCAAGGGGCTTACCCTAATTCACCCCTCCACTTT.

The genes are TRBV20-1 and TRBJ2-3; D is unclear. The CDR3 covers 16 residues. V was trimmed by 1 base and J by 6 bases, leaving 20 bases between them. Per the germline V gene, CDR1 is DFQATT and CDR2 is SNEGSKA (reference sequence). The CDR3, as DNA: TGCAGTGCTAGAGGTCGGCTCCCCATTCGAAGGGATACGCAGTATTTT. Encoded protein: CSARGRLPIRRDTQYF.

In this sample, this clonotype turned up a few times. The chain carries TRBV19 and TRBJ2-3; 9 bases are shared with TRBD2. This CDR3 has 15 amino acids. V dropped 1 base and J dropped 4; count of bases not matched to a gene: 3. In germline, CDR1 is LNHDA, CDR2 SQIVND (reference sequence). CDR3 sequence reads: CASSIVAGAADTQYF. As DNA, the CDR3 is TGTGCCAGTAGTATAGTAGCGGGGGCCGCAGATACGCAGTATTTT.

This clonotype appeared a few times. This chain joins TRBV28 and TRBJ1-6, with D unclear. The germline V gene encodes CDR1 MDHEN and CDR2 SYDVKM. The CDR3 consists of 12 residues. CDR3 loop: CVSWGSGSPLHF. For the CDR3, the DNA is TGTGTTTCGTGGGGATCTGGCTCACCCCTCCACTTT. The full variable domain, with the rest looked up from reference TRBV28 and TRBJ1-6, is DVKVTQSSRYLVKRTGEKVFLECVQDMDHENMFWYRQDPGLGLRLIYFSYDVKMKEKGDIPEGYSVSREKKERFSLILESASTNQTSMYLCVSWGSGSPLHFGNGTRLTVT.

V gene TRBV7-2 combines with J gene TRBJ2-5; perhaps TRBD2 as D (6 bases). The CDR3 extends over 14 amino acids. Germline V gene sequence: CDR1 SGHTA, CDR2 FQGNSA. Deletions cut 6 bases from V and 0 bases from J, with 11 bases between. The DNA of the CDR3 is TGTGCCAGCAGGGGTGCGGGGTACCAAGAGACCCAGTACTTC. Translation: CASRGAGYQETQYF.

This chain's CDR3 is CASSVTSVTRETQYF. The DNA for the CDR3 is TGTGCCAGCTCAGTTACATCGGTCACGCGAGAGACCCAGTACTTC. The rearrangement uses TRBV6-5 and TRBJ2-5; D gene ambiguous. There are 15 residues in the CDR3. Deletions cut 8 bases from V and 4 bases from J, with 20 bases between. CDR1 and CDR2 from the germline V gene are MNHEY and SVGAGI.

In its sample, this clonotype was seen a few times. This chain uses TRBV18 with TRBJ2-7, with 15 bases identical to TRBD2. CDR1 is KGHSH and CDR2 is LQKENI in the germline V gene. J gave up 5 bases and V 6 bases, and 5 bases lay outside the gene matches. The CDR3 contains 15 residues. CDR3 region: CASSRTSGGAHEQYF. CDR3 sequence (DNA): TGTGCCAGCTCGAGGACTAGCGGGGGGGCCCACGAGCAGTACTTC.

The rearrangement links TRBV6-5 to TRBJ2-7; TRBD1 agrees at 7 bases. The germline V gene encodes CDR1 MNHEY and CDR2 SVGAGI. With 7 bases clipped from V and 3 bases from J, the junction kept 6 bases outside the gene matches. This CDR3 has 13 amino acids. The CDR3 coding sequence is TGTGCCAGCAAAGAGGGGGCGTACTACGAGCAGTACTTC. Amino acids: CASKEGAYYEQYF.

This clonotype was counted a few times. V gene TRBV4-3 combines with J gene TRBJ2-3, with a possible D match to TRBD2 (7 bases). Germline V CDR1 and CDR2: LGHNA, YSLEER. This CDR3 has 19 residues. The V gene lost 1 base and the J gene lost 3 bases, with 23 bases spanning the gap. Written as DNA, the CDR3 is TGCGCCAGCAGCCAAGGAAGAGGGGGGGGCCCTTCTAGGACAGATACGCAGTATTTT. Its translation: CASSQGRGGGPSRTDTQYF.

This clonotype was detected many times. The chain joins TRBV4-2 to TRBJ1-1; 10 positions agree with TRBD1. The junction had 3 bases not matched to a gene; V was cut back by 4 bases and J by 1 base. The CDR3 runs 15 residues. The germline V gene encodes CDR1 LGHNA and CDR2 YNFKEQ. CDR3 sequence (DNA): TGTGCCAGCAGCCGCGGACAGGGGGGGAACACTGAAGCTTTCTTT. Translating gives CASSRGQGGNTEAFF.

This clonotype was seen more than once but under ten times. The V call is TRBV7-2, the J call TRBJ1-1; TRBD1 is a possible D gene (5 bases). The ends were cut back, 7 bases at V and 5 bases at J, with 17 bases in the middle. CDR1 SGHTA and CDR2 FQGNSA come from the germline V gene. The CDR3 extends over 14 amino acids. For the CDR3, the DNA is TGTGCCAGCAATCTGCAAGGGGCACGGACTGAAGCTTTCTTT. This gives the protein CASNLQGARTEAFF. The full variable domain, in which reference TRBV7-2 and TRBJ1-1 provide the parts outside the CDR3, is GAGVSQSPSNKVTEKGKDVELRCDPISGHTALYWYRQSLGQGLEFLIYFQGNSAPDKSGLPSDRFSAERTGGSVSTLTIQRTQQEDSAVYLCASNLQGARTEAFFGQGTRLTVV.

The rearrangement uses TRBV7-2 and TRBJ2-3, with 7 bases aligning to TRBD1. CDR3 length: 13 residues. With 5 bases clipped from V and 6 bases from J, the junction kept 5 bases outside the gene matches. CDR1 and CDR2 (germline): SGHTA, FQGNSA. CDR3 loop: CASSPTTGDTQYF. CDR3 nucleotides: TGTGCCAGCAGCCCCACGACAGGGGATACGCAGTATTTT. Drawing the rest from reference TRBV7-2 and TRBJ2-3, the complete variable domain is GAGVSQSPSNKVTEKGKDVELRCDPISGHTALYWYRQSLGQGLEFLIYFQGNSAPDKSGLPSDRFSAERTGGSVSTLTIQRTQQEDSAVYLCASSPTTGDTQYFGPGTRLTVL.

The chain employs TRBV11-2 and TRBJ1-1; no clear D. Germline values: CDR1 SGHAT, CDR2 FQNNGV. CDR3 length: 13 residues. The V and J ends lost 5 bases and 2 bases respectively, with 9 bases between them. The CDR3 DNA reads as TGTGCCAGCAGCCGTTTAATCAACACTGAAGCTTTCTTT. This gives the protein CASSRLINTEAFF.

Comments on this clonotype: The junction differs from germline at one of its ends, possibly a read error. This chain joins TRBV11-2 and TRBJ1-1; a possible D gene is TRBD1 (5 bases). Germline assignment: CDR1 SGHAT and CDR2 FQNNGV. The CDR3 runs 17 residues. CDR3 coding DNA: TGTGCCAGCAGCCCAAGACGGGGCAGGCAGACTCATGCTGAAGTTTTCTTT. Protein product: CASSPRRGRQTHAEVFF.

The V call is TRBV7-8, the J call TRBJ2-5; the D gene is possibly TRBD1 (6 bases). The CDR3 is 14 amino acids. V was pared by 1 base and J by 3 bases, with 9 bases between. CDR1 and CDR2 from the germline V gene are SGHVS and FQNEAQ. The CDR3 loop is CASSLGHREETQYF. The CDR3 region has the DNA TGTGCCAGCAGCTTAGGGCACAGGGAAGAGACCCAGTACTTC.

This clonotype has a single count. One junction end does not reproduce the germline sequence, and a read error may be involved. The chain is built from TRBV20-1 and TRBJ2-1; 7 nucleotides line up with TRBD2. In germline, CDR1 is DFQATT, CDR2 SNEGSKA (reference sequence). This CDR3 region has 12 residues. CDR3 nucleotides: TGCAGAGCGGGACGGTCCTTCAATGAGCAGTTCTTC. Translation: CRAGRSFNEQFF.

The CDR3 spells CASSLVAGRPTDTQYF. The CDR3 DNA follows: TGCGCCAGCAGCTTGGTAGCGGGGAGGCCCACAGATACGCAGTATTTT. The chain uses TRBV5-1 and TRBJ2-3; TRBD2 aligns across 8 bases. After removal of 0 bases from V and 2 bases from J, the junction contained 5 bases not matched to a gene. There are 16 residues in the CDR3. Germline V CDR1 and CDR2: SGHRS, YFSETQ. The whole variable domain, remainder taken from reference TRBV5-1 and TRBJ2-3, is KAGVTQTPRYLIKTRGQQVTLSCSPISGHRSVSWYQQTPGQGLQFLFEYFSETQRNKGNFPGRFSGRQFSNSRSEMNVSTLELGDSALYLCASSLVAGRPTDTQYFGPGTRLTVL.